This TCR beta chain was recovered during a study of siplizumab effects on memory and regulatory T cells. Points from the study as a whole: To unstimulated subsets, only a minor fraction of alloreactive clones could be mapped. Whether proliferating Tregs in siplizumab cultures suppress was not functionally confirmed. The Treg-derived share of mappable alloreactive CD4+ clones averaged about 74% with siplizumab and 26.9% in controls.

With respect to this clone: The antigen remains unidentified.

The CDR3 loop spans 15 amino acids. After removal of 5 bases from V and 10 bases from J, the junction contained 14 bases not matched to a gene. Germline assignment: CDR1 MNHEY and CDR2 SVGAGI. Assays were performed on 95,000 to 100,000 TCR templates per sample. Measured with immunoSEQ multiplex PCR; TCRdb has only the in-frame clones, and not every one. The table includes about 120,000 clones, 94% detected once. This chain uses TRBV6-5 with TRBJ1-5, with 7 bases aligning to TRBD1. Sequencing was performed on non-Treg CD4+ T cells sorted from blood. This receptor was taken from a human donor in good health. CDR3 sequence reads: CASSPTGTDNRPQHF. As DNA, the CDR3 is TGTGCCAGCAGTCCTACCGGGACAGATAATCGACCCCAGCATTTT.